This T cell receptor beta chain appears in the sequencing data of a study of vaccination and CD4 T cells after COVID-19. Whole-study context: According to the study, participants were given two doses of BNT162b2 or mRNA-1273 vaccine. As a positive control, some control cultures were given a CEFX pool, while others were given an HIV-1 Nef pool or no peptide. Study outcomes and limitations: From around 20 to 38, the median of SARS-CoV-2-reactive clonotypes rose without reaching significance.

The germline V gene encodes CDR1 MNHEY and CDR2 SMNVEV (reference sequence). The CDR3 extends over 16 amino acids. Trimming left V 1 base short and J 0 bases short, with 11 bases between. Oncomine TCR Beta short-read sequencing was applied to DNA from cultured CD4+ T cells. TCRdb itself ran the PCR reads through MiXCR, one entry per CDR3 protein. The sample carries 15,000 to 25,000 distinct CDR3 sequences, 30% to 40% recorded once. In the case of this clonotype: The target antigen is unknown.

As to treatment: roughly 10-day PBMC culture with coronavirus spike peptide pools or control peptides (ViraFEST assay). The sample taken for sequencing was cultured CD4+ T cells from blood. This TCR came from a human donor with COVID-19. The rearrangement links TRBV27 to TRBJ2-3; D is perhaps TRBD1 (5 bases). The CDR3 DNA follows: TGTGCCAGCAGTTTATTAAGTCCAGGGAGCACAGATACGCAGTATTTT. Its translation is CASSLLSPGSTDTQYF.